One sample yielded the 8 T cell receptor beta chains listed below, sequenced in a study of blood T cell repertoires in COVID-19 (dated by TCRdb to 2020 to 2022). The library was made by the immunoSEQ multiplex PCR assay. Entries here come from immuneACCESS through TCRdb and include only in-frame sequences with V and J called. Some clones fail to appear in such tables; in the studies checked, an unresolved V gene covers under half of the shortfall, and the cause of the remainder is unknown. Counted in this sample were roughly 120,000 clones; approximately 87% of them appeared once. 2% to 2.5% of the sample is in the top ten clones. The material sequenced was peripheral blood. All receptors derive from a young man with acute or convalescent COVID-19.

This clone turned up a few times. The chain couples TRBV4-2 to TRBJ2-7; 8 nucleotides agree with TRBD1. The CDR3 totals 16 residues. Germline trimming cut 7 bases from V and 1 base from J; bases unmatched to any gene: 12. From germline, CDR1 is LGHNA and CDR2 YNFKEQ. CDR3 in amino acids: CASTPLGQGGSYEQYV. In nucleotides, the CDR3 is TGTGCCAGCACCCCCCTCGGACAGGGAGGATCCTACGAGCAGTACGTC.

This chain joins TRBV12-3 or TRBV12-4 and TRBJ1-1; possible D gene TRBD1, 6 bases. The CDR3 extends over 13 amino acids. Trimming shortened V by 5 bases and J by 4 bases, and 11 bases separated the two germline ends. CDR3: CASSRGQSTEAFF. The DNA for the CDR3 is TGTGCCAGCAGTCGAGGACAGAGCACTGAAGCTTTCTTT.

CDR3 DNA sequence: TGTGCCAGTAGTATAGGGGCCAGAGTGGATGGCTACACCTTC. Translation: CASSIGARVDGYTF. The chain links TRBV19 to TRBJ1-2; D unclear. V lost 1 base and J 6 bases, leaving 12 bases between the germline ends. Looked up from germline, CDR1 is LNHDA and CDR2 is SQIVND (reference sequence). This CDR3 has 14 amino acids.

In DNA form, the CDR3 reads TGTGCCAGCAGCCAGAGGACAGGGGGCAATGGCTACACCTTC. It translates to CASSQRTGGNGYTF. V is TRBV6-5 and J is TRBJ1-2; TRBD1 matches 11 bases. Germline CDR1 and CDR2: MNHEY and SVGAGI. Trimming removed 6 bases from V and 6 bases from J; junction bases left unmatched: 6. The CDR3 has 14 residues.

The chain uses TRBV7-9 and TRBJ1-6; D is uncertain. The CDR3 sequence is 17 residues long. The germline V gene encodes CDR1 SEHNR and CDR2 FQNEAQ (reference sequence). V was clipped by 7 bases and J by 10 bases, with 26 bases between them. The CDR3 is CASTARPAAGGGSPLHF. In DNA, the CDR3 is TGTGCCAGCACCGCCCGCCCGGCAGCCGGAGGCGGGTCACCCCTCCACTTT.

This clone has a handful of counts. The chain combines TRBV9 with TRBJ2-7; a weak D match, TRBD1 (6 bases). The CDR3 covers 15 residues. Trimming shortened V by 2 bases and J by 3 bases, and 15 bases separated the two germline ends. CDR1 is SGDLS, CDR2 YYNGEE, per germline. CDR3 amino acids: CASSVQDSAIYEQYF. DNA for the CDR3: TGTGCCAGCAGCGTTCAGGACAGCGCTATCTACGAGCAGTACTTC.

This clone was observed a few times. The J gene is TRBJ2-7, the V gene TRBV7-2, with a tentative D call TRBD2 (5 bases). Germline values: CDR1 SGHTA, CDR2 FQGNSA. Trimming shortened V by 5 bases and J by 1 base, and 21 bases separated the two germline ends. The CDR3 covers 17 residues. The CDR3: CASSPAVAAITSYEQYF. The DNA for the CDR3 is TGTGCCAGCAGCCCAGCGGTGGCAGCTATAACATCCTACGAGCAGTACTTC.

The V and J genes are TRBV4-3 and TRBJ1-2; TRBD1 is a possible D gene (5 bases). The V and J ends lost 0 bases and 3 bases respectively, with 17 bases between them. The CDR3 totals 17 residues. Germline assignment: CDR1 LGHNA and CDR2 YSLEER. As DNA, the CDR3 is TGCGCCAGCAGCCAAGATATAGGGCAGGGTGGGGACTATGGCTACACCTTC. It is translated as CASSQDIGQGGDYGYTF.